The next 15 T cell receptor beta chains were all read from a single sample in a study of T-cell memory formation after mild COVID-19. Using its own MiXCR run on the 5' RACE reads, TCRdb lists one record per CDR3 protein. The repertoire holds about 470,000 distinct CDR3 sequences, with around a sixth as singletons. The sample comprised PBMCs or a T cell subset sorted from them (not recorded which). Receptors originate from an adult woman who had mild COVID-19 (a few samples of this study predate the infection). Cell type and time point are not known.

The genes are TRBV7-8 and TRBJ1-2, with TRBD1 matching 7 bases. Germline CDR1 reads SGHVS; CDR2 reads FQNEAQ. CDR3 length equals 13 residues. Germline trimming cut 0 bases from V and 12 bases from J; bases unmatched to any gene: 7. CDR3 protein: CASSLASTGVNTF. The CDR3 DNA sequence: TGTGCCAGCAGCTTAGCAAGCACAGGGGTGAACACCTTC. Full variable domain (rest looked up from reference TRBV7-8 and TRBJ1-2): GAGVSQSPRYKVAKRGQDVALRCDPISGHVSLFWYQQALGQGPEFLTYFQNEAQLDKSGLPSDRFFAERPEGSVSTLKIQRTQQEDSAVYLCASSLASTGVNTFGSGTRLTVV.

This clonotype appeared many times. The rearrangement uses TRBV5-6 and TRBJ2-7, with D possibly TRBD1 on 5 matching bases. Germline lookup yields CDR1 SGHDT and CDR2 YYEEEE. V gave up 0 bases and J gave up 6 bases, with 7 bases separating them. The CDR3 has 12 residues. CDR3 loop: CASSLVRGEQYF. The CDR3 DNA reads as TGTGCCAGCAGCTTGGTAAGGGGCGAGCAGTACTTC.

In this sample, this clonotype turned up a few times. V gene TRBV7-2 combines with J gene TRBJ2-6; D is ambiguous. CDR1 is SGHTA and CDR2 is FQGNSA in the germline V gene. The CDR3 runs 17 residues. The germline V and J ends were trimmed by 3 bases and 1 base, with 13 bases remaining between them. CDR3 nucleotides: TGTGCCAGCAGCTTGAACGGCAACCCTTCTGGGGCCAACGTCCTGACTTTC. Its translation: CASSLNGNPSGANVLTF. Drawing the rest from reference TRBV7-2 and TRBJ2-6, the complete variable domain is GAGVSQSPSNKVTEKGKDVELRCDPISGHTALYWYRQSLGQGLEFLIYFQGNSAPDKSGLPSDRFSAERTGGSVSTLTIQRTQQEDSAVYLCASSLNGNPSGANVLTFGAGSRLTVL.

This clonotype was counted between two and nine times. V gene TRBV7-3 combines with J gene TRBJ2-2, with 11 bases lining up with TRBD1. The CDR3 consists of 15 residues. CDR1 and CDR2 (germline): SGHTA, FQGTGA. J was trimmed by 6 bases and V by 5 bases; bases with no gene match: 5. The CDR3 here is CASSPGQGAAGELFF. The CDR3 DNA reads as TGTGCCAGCAGCCCTGGACAGGGGGCGGCCGGGGAGCTGTTTTTT.

The V gene is TRBV7-9, the J gene TRBJ2-3; a possible D gene is TRBD2 (6 bases). There are 16 residues in the CDR3. Trimming shortened V by 1 base and J by 3 bases, and 14 bases separated the two germline ends. CDR1 is SEHNR, CDR2 FQNEAQ, per germline (reference sequence). The CDR3 here is CASSLDDAGRTDTQYF. CDR3 sequence (DNA): TGTGCCAGCAGCTTAGATGATGCGGGAAGAACAGATACGCAGTATTTT.

This clonotype was observed a few times. The chain recombines TRBV12-3 or TRBV12-4 with TRBJ1-2, with a weak D call TRBD1 (5 bases). V gave up 6 bases and J gave up 1 base, with 18 bases separating them. CDR3 size: 16 residues. CDR3 in amino acids: CASRPNPRAGNYGYTF. CDR3 bases: TGTGCCAGCAGGCCAAACCCCAGGGCTGGTAACTATGGCTACACCTTC.

The CDR3 here is CSASGQYGYTF. In DNA form, the CDR3 reads TGCAGTGCTAGTGGACAGTATGGCTACACCTTC. V usage is TRBV20-1 and J usage is TRBJ1-2, with D possibly matching TRBD1 (6 bases). This CDR3 contains 11 residues. The germline V gene has CDR1 DFQATT and CDR2 SNEGSKA (reference sequence). V gave up 3 bases and J gave up 5 bases, with 7 bases separating them.

The V and J genes are TRBV6-1 and TRBJ2-5; no clear D. V lost 4 bases and J 4 bases, leaving 16 bases between the germline ends. Germline CDR1 is MNHNS and CDR2 is SASEGT. CDR3 size: 15 residues. The CDR3 spells CASSGQVGLAETQYF. The CDR3 DNA reads TGTGCCAGCAGTGGGCAGGTCGGGCTTGCAGAGACCCAGTACTTC.

The chain combines TRBV7-8 with TRBJ2-5; D unresolved. The germline CDR1 and CDR2 sequences are SGHVS and FQNEAQ. Trimming shortened V by 0 bases and J by 4 bases, and 12 bases separated the two germline ends. The CDR3 length is 15 residues. CDR3 sequence: CASSLAVLGGETQYF. DNA of the CDR3: TGTGCCAGCAGCTTAGCGGTTCTAGGTGGAGAGACCCAGTACTTC.

This clonotype was detected many times. This chain links TRBV12-3 or TRBV12-4 with TRBJ2-7; D might be TRBD1 or TRBD2, each matching 6 bases. This CDR3 has 14 residues. V was pared by 5 bases and J by 0 bases, with 11 bases between. CDR3: CASSRGDLSYEQYF. The CDR3 DNA follows: TGTGCCAGCAGTAGGGGGGACCTCTCCTACGAGCAGTACTTC.

The genes are TRBV24-1 and TRBJ2-6; 7 bases line up with TRBD1. The CDR3 covers 19 residues. With 4 bases clipped from V and 0 bases from J, the junction kept 11 bases outside the gene matches. Germline values: CDR1 KGHDR, CDR2 SFDVKD. The CDR3 loop reads CATSDSDGTANSGANVLTF. The CDR3 nucleotides are TGTGCCACCAGTGACTCTGATGGGACAGCGAACTCTGGGGCCAACGTCCTGACTTTC.

This clonotype came up a few times. The rearrangement uses TRBV29-1 and TRBJ1-2; no firm D call. The V gene lost 7 bases and the J gene lost 2 bases, with 11 bases spanning the gap. The V gene's germline CDR1 is SQVTM and CDR2 ANQGSEA. This CDR3 is built from 12 residues. The CDR3 nucleotides are TGCAGCGGGTGGACGGAGAACTATGGCTACACCTTC. It is translated as CSGWTENYGYTF.

Ten or more counts support this clonotype. The chain joins TRBV20-1 to TRBJ2-1; TRBD2 agrees at 9 bases. The CDR3 covers 15 residues. Germline lookup yields CDR1 DFQATT and CDR2 SNEGSKA (reference sequence). Germline trimming cut 0 bases from V and 8 bases from J; bases unmatched to any gene: 8. Here the CDR3 DNA reads TGCAGTGCTAGAGATCAGGGACTAGCCTTCGATGAGCAGTTCTTC. Protein sequence: CSARDQGLAFDEQFF.

The chain couples TRBV3-1 to TRBJ2-5; the D gene could be TRBD1 or TRBD2 (5 bases each). Germline values: CDR1 LGHDT, CDR2 YNNKEL (reference sequence). V was cut by 4 bases and J by 7 bases, with 13 bases left in between. CDR3 length: 13 residues. The CDR3: CASSRRGPGTQYF. DNA for the CDR3: TGTGCCAGCAGCCGACGGGGACCGGGGACCCAGTACTTC.

This clonotype has only a few counts. The rearrangement uses TRBV5-1 and TRBJ1-1; TRBD1 aligns across 9 bases. This CDR3 spans 16 amino acids. J lost 5 bases, V lost 4 bases, and 12 bases had no gene match. Germline V gives CDR1 SGHRS, CDR2 YFSETQ. CDR3 residues: CASSQGGTGWSTEAFF. DNA of the CDR3: TGCGCCAGCAGCCAGGGGGGGACAGGGTGGAGTACTGAAGCTTTCTTT.